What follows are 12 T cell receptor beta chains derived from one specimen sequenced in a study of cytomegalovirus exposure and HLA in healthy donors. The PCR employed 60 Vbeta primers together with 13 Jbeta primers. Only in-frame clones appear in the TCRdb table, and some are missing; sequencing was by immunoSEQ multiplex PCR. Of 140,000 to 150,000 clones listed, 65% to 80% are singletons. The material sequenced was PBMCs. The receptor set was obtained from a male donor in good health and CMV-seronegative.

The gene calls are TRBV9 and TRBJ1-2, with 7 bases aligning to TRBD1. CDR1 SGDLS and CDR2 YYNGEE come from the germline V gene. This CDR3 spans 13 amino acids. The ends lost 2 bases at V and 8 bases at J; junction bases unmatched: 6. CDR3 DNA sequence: TGTGCCAGCAGCGTTACAGGGGTAGGAGGCTACACCTTC. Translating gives CASSVTGVGGYTF.

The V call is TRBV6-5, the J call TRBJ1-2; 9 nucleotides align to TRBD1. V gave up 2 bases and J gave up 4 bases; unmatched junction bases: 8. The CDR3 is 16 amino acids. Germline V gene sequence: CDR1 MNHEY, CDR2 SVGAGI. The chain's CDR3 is CASSYRDRAHVYGYTF. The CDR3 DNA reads TGTGCCAGCAGTTACCGGGACAGGGCACACGTCTATGGCTACACCTTC.

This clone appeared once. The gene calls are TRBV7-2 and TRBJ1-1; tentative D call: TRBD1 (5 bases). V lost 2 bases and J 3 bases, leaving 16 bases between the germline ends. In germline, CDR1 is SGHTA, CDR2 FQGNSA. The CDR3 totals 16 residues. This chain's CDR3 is CASSLKLGARDTEAFF. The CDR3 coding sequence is TGTGCCAGCAGCTTAAAATTAGGGGCCAGGGACACTGAAGCTTTCTTT.

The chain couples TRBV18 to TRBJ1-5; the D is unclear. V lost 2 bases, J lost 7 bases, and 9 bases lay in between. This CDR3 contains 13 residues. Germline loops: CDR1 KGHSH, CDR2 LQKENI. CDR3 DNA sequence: TGTGCCAGCTCACCAGGAGGGCGGCAGCCCCAGCATTTT. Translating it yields CASSPGGRQPQHF.

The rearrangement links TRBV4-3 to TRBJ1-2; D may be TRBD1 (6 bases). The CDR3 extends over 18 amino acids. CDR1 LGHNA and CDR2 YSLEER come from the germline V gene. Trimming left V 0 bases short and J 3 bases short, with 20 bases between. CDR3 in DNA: TGCGCCAGCAGCCAAGAGATCGTCGGGCAGGGGCGATACTATGGCTACACCTTC. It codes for CASSQEIVGQGRYYGYTF.

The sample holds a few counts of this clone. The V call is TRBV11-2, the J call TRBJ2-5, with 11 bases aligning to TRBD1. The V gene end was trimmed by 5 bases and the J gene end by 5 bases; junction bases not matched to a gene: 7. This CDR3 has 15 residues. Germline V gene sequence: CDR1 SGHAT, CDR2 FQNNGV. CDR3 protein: CASSLGQGVGETQYF. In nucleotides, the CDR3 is TGTGCCAGCAGCCTGGGACAGGGGGTGGGGGAGACCCAGTACTTC.

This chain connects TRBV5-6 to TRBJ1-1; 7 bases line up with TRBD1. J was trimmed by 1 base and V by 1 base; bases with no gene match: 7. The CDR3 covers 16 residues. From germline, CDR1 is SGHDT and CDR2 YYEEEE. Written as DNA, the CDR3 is TGTGCCAGCAGCTTGAGAGGGGGCGTTTCGAACACTGAAGCTTTCTTT. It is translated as CASSLRGGVSNTEAFF.

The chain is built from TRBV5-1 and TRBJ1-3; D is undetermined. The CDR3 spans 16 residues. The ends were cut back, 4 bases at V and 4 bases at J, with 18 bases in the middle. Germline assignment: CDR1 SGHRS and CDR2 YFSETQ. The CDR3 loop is CASSLTAGATGNTIYF. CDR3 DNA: TGCGCCAGCAGCCTGACGGCAGGTGCAACAGGAAACACCATATATTTT. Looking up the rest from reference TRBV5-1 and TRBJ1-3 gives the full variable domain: KAGVTQTPRYLIKTRGQQVTLSCSPISGHRSVSWYQQTPGQGLQFLFEYFSETQRNKGNFPGRFSGRQFSNSRSEMNVSTLELGDSALYLCASSLTAGATGNTIYFGEGSWLTVV.

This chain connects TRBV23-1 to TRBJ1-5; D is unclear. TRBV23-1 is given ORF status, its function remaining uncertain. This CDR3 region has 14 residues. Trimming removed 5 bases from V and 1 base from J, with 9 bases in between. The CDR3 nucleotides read TGCGCCAGCAGTTACTTTAACAGCAATCAGCCCCAGCATTTT. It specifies CASSYFNSNQPQHF.

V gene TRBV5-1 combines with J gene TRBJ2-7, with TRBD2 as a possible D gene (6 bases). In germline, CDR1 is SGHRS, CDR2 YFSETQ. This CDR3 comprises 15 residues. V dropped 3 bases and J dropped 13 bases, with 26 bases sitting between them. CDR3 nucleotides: TGCGCCAGCAGCTCTTCCGGGACTCCAAGGGAAGCCACCTACTTC. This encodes CASSSSGTPREATYF.

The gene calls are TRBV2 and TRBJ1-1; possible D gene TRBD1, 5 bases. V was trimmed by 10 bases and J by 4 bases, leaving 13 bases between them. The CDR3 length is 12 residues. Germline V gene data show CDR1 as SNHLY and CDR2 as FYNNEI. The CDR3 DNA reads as TGTGCCATAGAGACAGTCCCCACTGAAGCTTTCTTT. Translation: CAIETVPTEAFF.

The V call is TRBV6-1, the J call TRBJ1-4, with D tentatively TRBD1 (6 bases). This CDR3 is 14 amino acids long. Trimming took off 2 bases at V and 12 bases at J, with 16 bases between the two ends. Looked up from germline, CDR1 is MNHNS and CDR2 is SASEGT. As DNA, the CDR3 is TGTGCCAGCAGTGAAACTGGGGGCATCGAGGAACTGTTTTTT. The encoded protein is CASSETGGIEELFF.